The 20 T cell receptor beta chains in this list originate from one sample, sequenced in a study of T cell responses to AZD1222 COVID-19 vaccine. The data were produced by immunoSEQ multiplex PCR, yet TCRdb's version contains in-frame clones alone and is incomplete. The profile shows about 4,800 clones, about 88% of them singletons. The specimen comprised peripheral blood, sampled 28 days after the second AZD1222 dose. These TCRs come from an adult who received the AZD1222 COVID-19 vaccine.

The chain uses TRBV6-4 and TRBJ2-3, with 9 bases matching TRBD2. CDR1 is MRHNA and CDR2 is SNTAGT in the germline V gene. V lost 3 bases, J lost 3 bases, and 7 bases stayed unmatched. There are 16 residues in the CDR3. The DNA of the CDR3 is TGTGCCAGCAGTGAAAGGGCGGGGGGGCCAACAGATACGCAGTATTTT. Residues: CASSERAGGPTDTQYF.

The chain is built from TRBV7-9 and TRBJ2-3, with D maybe TRBD1 (6 bases). The CDR3 totals 16 residues. V was shortened by 5 bases and J by 2 bases, with 17 bases between the two germline ends. Per germline, CDR1 SEHNR and CDR2 FQNEAQ (reference sequence). The chain's CDR3 is CASSRRRTETTDTQYF. DNA of the CDR3: TGTGCCAGCAGCAGACGGAGGACAGAGACCACAGATACGCAGTATTTT.

The chain combines TRBV27 with TRBJ1-4; D is undetermined. This CDR3 spans 11 amino acids. CDR1 MNHEY and CDR2 SMNVEV come from the germline V gene (reference sequence). Trimming took off 8 bases at V and 7 bases at J, with 8 bases between the two ends. The CDR3 DNA reads TGTGCCAGCGGAGACGCTGAAAAACTGTTTTTT. Its protein is CASGDAEKLFF.

The gene calls are TRBV6-5 and TRBJ2-7; D might be TRBD1 (5 bases). CDR3 size: 15 residues. In germline, CDR1 is MNHEY, CDR2 SVGAGI. Between the trimmed V and J ends, which lost 2 bases and 3 bases, there was a span of 14 bases. The chain's CDR3 is CASSYPTDSGYEQYF. The CDR3 DNA reads TGTGCCAGCAGTTACCCGACAGATTCGGGCTACGAGCAGTACTTC.

As concerns this clone: The junction differs from germline at one of its ends, possibly a read error. This chain joins TRBV6-5 and TRBJ1-3; 8 bases agree with TRBD1. The CDR3 length is 15 residues. Germline V gene sequence: CDR1 MNHEY, CDR2 SVGAGI. The CDR3 DNA sequence: TGTGCCAGCAGGGGACAGGCCGTTGGCGGAAACGCCATATATTTT. This gives the protein CASRGQAVGGNAIYF.

V gene TRBV5-1 combines with J gene TRBJ2-7; 10 bases agree with TRBD1. CDR1 is SGHRS and CDR2 is YFSETQ in the germline V gene. Trimming cost V 1 base and J 7 bases; bases outside gene matches: 8. The CDR3 sequence is 15 residues long. The CDR3 protein is CASSLRGTGDIEQYF. CDR3 bases: TGCGCCAGCAGCTTGAGGGGGACAGGGGACATTGAGCAGTACTTC.

The chain links TRBV7-2 to TRBJ1-1; TRBD1 is a possible D gene (6 bases). CDR3 length: 15 residues. V dropped 7 bases and J dropped 0 bases, with 15 bases sitting between them. CDR1 and CDR2 (germline): SGHTA, FQGNSA. CDR3 sequence: CASTQPGQMNTEAFF. In DNA, the CDR3 is TGTGCCAGCACCCAACCCGGACAGATGAACACTGAAGCTTTCTTT.

The chain carries TRBV7-2 and TRBJ1-2; 8 nucleotides agree with TRBD1. This CDR3 has 14 residues. Germline V gene data show CDR1 as SGHTA and CDR2 as FQGNSA. V lost 5 bases, J lost 4 bases, and 6 bases stayed unmatched. The CDR3 sequence is CASSRMTGAYGYTF. For the CDR3, the DNA is TGTGCCAGCAGCAGAATGACAGGGGCCTATGGCTACACCTTC.

This chain uses TRBV28 with TRBJ1-3; D remains ambiguous. Germline V lookup: CDR1 MDHEN, CDR2 SYDVKM. V was shortened by 4 bases and J by 4 bases, with 17 bases between the two germline ends. The CDR3 contains 16 residues. The CDR3 is CASSSHILQSGNTIYF. The CDR3 DNA reads as TGTGCCAGCAGTTCCCACATTCTCCAGTCGGGAAACACCATATATTTT.

The CDR3 spells CAWGRPTYGYTF. Written as DNA, the CDR3 is TGTGCCTGGGGACGACCGACCTATGGCTACACCTTC. V is TRBV30 and J is TRBJ1-2; D unclear. The CDR3 covers 12 residues. Germline CDR1 and CDR2: GTSNPN and SVGIG (reference sequence). V was pared by 5 bases and J by 4 bases, with 11 bases between.

The rearrangement links TRBV18 to TRBJ2-1; D is tentatively TRBD1 or TRBD2 (5 bases each). The V end was cut by 4 bases, the J end by 0 bases, with 13 bases between. The CDR3 runs to 16 residues. Germline assignment: CDR1 KGHSH and CDR2 LQKENI. CDR3 DNA: TGTGCCAGCTCACGGGTCCCAGGGAGCTCCTACAATGAGCAGTTCTTC. Its translation: CASSRVPGSSYNEQFF.

This clone showed up just a few times. CDR3 nucleotides: TGTGCCAGCAGCGTAGATTGGGGTAGTGGAACTGAAGCTTTCTTT. Protein: CASSVDWGSGTEAFF. The chain joins TRBV9 to TRBJ1-1; D not resolved. This CDR3 is 15 amino acids long. V was shortened by 0 bases and J by 5 bases, with 14 bases between the two germline ends. Germline V lookup: CDR1 SGDLS, CDR2 YYNGEE.

This chain connects TRBV7-9 to TRBJ2-7; the D call may be TRBD1 or TRBD2 (5 bases each). V was trimmed by 6 bases and J by 1 base, leaving 10 bases between them. The germline gives CDR1 SEHNR, CDR2 FQNEAQ (reference sequence). CDR3 length: 13 amino acids. The CDR3 nucleotides read TGTGCCAGCAGGGGGACGGAGTCCTACGAGCAGTACTTC. Translation gives CASRGTESYEQYF.

This clone has just one count. The CDR3 sequence is CAWSFGAGGYTF. The CDR3 nucleotides are TGTGCCTGGAGTTTTGGGGCGGGTGGCTACACCTTC. This rearrangement joins TRBV30 to TRBJ1-2; D might be TRBD1 (5 bases). V was clipped by 2 bases and J by 7 bases, with 11 bases between them. CDR3 length: 12 residues. Germline V CDR1 and CDR2: GTSNPN, SVGIG (reference sequence).

This clone was detected only once. The rearrangement uses TRBV11-2 and TRBJ2-1; a weak D match, TRBD2 (5 bases). Trimming removed 0 bases at V and 0 bases at J, with 9 bases between. The CDR3 loop spans 16 amino acids. CDR1 is SGHAT and CDR2 is FQNNGV in the germline V gene. The CDR3 sequence is CASSLEGASSYNEQFF. CDR3 DNA sequence: TGTGCCAGCAGCTTAGAGGGAGCGAGCTCCTACAATGAGCAGTTCTTC.

V gene TRBV28 combines with J gene TRBJ2-2, with unresolved D. The length of the CDR3 is 16 residues. V lost 10 bases to trimming and J lost 0 bases, with 18 bases between them. CDR1 MDHEN and CDR2 SYDVKM come from the germline V gene. The CDR3 nucleotides read TGTGCCATTACCTCCGTTTGGGGTGCGAACACCGGGGAGCTGTTTTTT. It translates to CAITSVWGANTGELFF. Full variable domain (remainder filled in from reference TRBV28 and TRBJ2-2): DVKVTQSSRYLVKRTGEKVFLECVQDMDHENMFWYRQDPGLGLRLIYFSYDVKMKEKGDIPEGYSVSREKKERFSLILESASTNQTSMYLCAITSVWGANTGELFFGEGSRLTVL.

The genes are TRBV6-5 and TRBJ1-1; 7 bases fit TRBD1. The CDR3 extends over 14 amino acids. V lost 8 bases, J lost 6 bases, and 12 bases stayed unmatched. The V gene's germline CDR1 is MNHEY and CDR2 SVGAGI. The CDR3 loop reads CASAQGGTASEAFF. The CDR3 nucleotides read TGTGCCAGCGCCCAAGGGGGGACAGCCTCTGAAGCTTTCTTT.

The rearrangement links TRBV19 to TRBJ1-1; a possible D gene is TRBD1 (5 bases). CDR3 size: 14 residues. V was clipped by 2 bases and J by 4 bases, with 11 bases between them. Germline loops: CDR1 LNHDA, CDR2 SQIVND (reference sequence). The CDR3 nucleotides are TGTGCCAGTAGTATACCCGGGGCGTTCACTGAAGCTTTCTTT. This gives the protein CASSIPGAFTEAFF.

This clone has a single count. The rearrangement joins TRBV2 to TRBJ1-1; D remains ambiguous. CDR3 length: 12 amino acids. Germline values: CDR1 SNHLY, CDR2 FYNNEI. V lost 7 bases and J lost 3, with 9 bases in between. The CDR3 DNA sequence: TGTGCCAGCAACCTCCGGGACACTGAAGCTTTCTTT. Encoded protein: CASNLRDTEAFF.

V gene TRBV6-5 combines with J gene TRBJ2-7; D uncertain. The CDR3 sequence is 16 residues long. With 4 bases removed from V and 0 bases from J, the gap between germline ends came to 16 bases. CDR1 and CDR2 (germline): MNHEY, SVGAGI. The CDR3 DNA reads as TGTGCCAGCAGTTCACGCGCGGCAGTAGTCTCCTACGAGCAGTACTTC. It codes for CASSSRAAVVSYEQYF.